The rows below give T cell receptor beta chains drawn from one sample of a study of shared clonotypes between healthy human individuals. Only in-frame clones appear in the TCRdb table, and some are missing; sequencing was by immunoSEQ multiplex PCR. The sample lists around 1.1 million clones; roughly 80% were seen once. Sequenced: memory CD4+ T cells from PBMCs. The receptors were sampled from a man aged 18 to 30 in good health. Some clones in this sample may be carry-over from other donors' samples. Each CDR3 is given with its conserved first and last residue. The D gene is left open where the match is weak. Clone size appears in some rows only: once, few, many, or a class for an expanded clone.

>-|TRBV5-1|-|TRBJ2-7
TGCGCCAGCAGCTCGACGGGACCTAGGGGCTACGAGCAGTACTTC
CASSSTGPRGYEQYF
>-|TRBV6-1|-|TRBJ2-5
TGTGCCAGCAGCCCACCACAGGGTTTGTTTGAGACCCAGTACTTC
CASSPPQGLFETQYF
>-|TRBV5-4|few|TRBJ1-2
TGTGCCAGCAGCTTGGACAGGGCAAACTATGGCTACACCTTC
CASSLDRANYGYTF
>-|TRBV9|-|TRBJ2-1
TGTGCCAGCAGCGTAGTAGTAGCGGATGAGCAGTTCTTC
CASSVVVADEQFF
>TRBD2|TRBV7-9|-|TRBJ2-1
TGTGCCAGCAGCCAACCGGGACTAGCGGGAGGGCTCGAGCAGTTCTTC
CASSQPGLAGGLEQFF
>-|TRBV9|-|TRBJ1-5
TGTGCCAGCAGCGTAGAGGGGGGGGCTCAGCCCCAGCATTTT
CASSVEGGAQPQHF
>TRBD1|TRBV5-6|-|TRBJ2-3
TGTGCCAGCAGCGGCGGGCGAGGGGGCTTTACAGATACGCAGTATTTT
CASSGGRGGFTDTQYF
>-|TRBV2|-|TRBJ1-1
TGTGCCAGCAGACCGACCGGGGCCTCCCTTGCTTTTGGTGAAGCTTTCTTT
CASRPTGASLAFGEAFF
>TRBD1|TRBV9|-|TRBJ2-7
TGTGCCAGCAGCGCCGGGACAGGGGGCTCCTACGAGCAGTACTTC
CASSAGTGGSYEQYF
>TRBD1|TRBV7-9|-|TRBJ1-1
TGTGCCAGCAGCTCCAACAGGGGGGAGATCACTGAAGCTTTCTTT
CASSSNRGEITEAFF
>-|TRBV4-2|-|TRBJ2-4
TGTGCCAGCAGCCAGTTAGAAGCCCAAGGCGGCCCACAACTAGCCAAAAACATTCAGTACTTC
CASSQLEAQGGPQLAKNIQYF
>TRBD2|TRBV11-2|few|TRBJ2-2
TGTGCCAGCAGCTTCGGACTAGCGGACACCGGGGAGCTGTTTTTT
CASSFGLADTGELFF
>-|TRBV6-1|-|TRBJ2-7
TGTGCCAGCAGTGGCTACAGGGGACTCTACGAGCAGTACTTC
CASSGYRGLYEQYF
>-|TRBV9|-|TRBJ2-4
TGTGCCAGCAGCGTAGATGCCAAAAACATTCAGTACTTC
CASSVDAKNIQYF
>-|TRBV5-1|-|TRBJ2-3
TGCGCCAGCAGCTTTCAGGGGCCCCCGGTCGATACGCAGTATTTT
CASSFQGPPVDTQYF